Sequencing of this T cell receptor (beta chain) was carried out in a study of blood T cell repertoires in COVID-19. On the study more broadly: Sites across the United States, Italy and Spain contributed samples from acute and convalescent COVID-19. T cells, B-cell-depleted T cells, or PBMCs supplied cDNA or gDNA.

Using immunoSEQ multiplex PCR, the repertoire was profiled, and TCRdb retains in-frame clones only, with some absent. This table has just under 50,000 clones, 90% appearing once. Trimming removed 2 bases from V and 5 bases from J, with 13 bases in between. This CDR3 has 14 residues. Germline CDR1 SGHDT, CDR2 YYEEEE. The sample comprised peripheral blood. This chain connects TRBV5-6 to TRBJ1-2, with D uncertain. This sequence was found in a human donor in a cohort sampled during active COVID-19. CDR3 bases: TGTGCCAGCAGCTTTGGGCAGGAAGTTTATGGCTACACCTTC. Translating it yields CASSFGQEVYGYTF.